Following are 27 T cell receptor beta chains from one sample sequenced in a study of TIL therapy for anti-PD-1-resistant metastatic lung cancer. Noted time point: pre-treatment sample, taken before nivolumab and TIL therapy. This was the immunoSEQ v3 assay. Profiling relied on immunoSEQ multiplex PCR, and the TCRdb table lists in-frame clones only, not all of them. The sample has about 49,000 clones, 79% seen once. Sample: blood, taken at baseline. These receptors all stem from a man between 65 and 85 years old with non-small cell lung cancer.

The chain recombines TRBV11-2 with TRBJ2-7; D is ambiguous. Germline V gives CDR1 SGHAT, CDR2 FQNNGV. The CDR3 runs to 15 residues. Trimming cost V 2 bases and J 6 bases, with 17 bases left between them. CDR3 sequence: CASSLLAPQTGEQYF. CDR3 in DNA: TGTGCCAGCAGCTTACTTGCACCTCAAACCGGCGAGCAGTACTTC.

The CDR3 sequence: CASGFTGGELFF. CDR3 in DNA: TGTGCCAGCGGCTTTACGGGCGGGGAGCTGTTTTTT. This chain connects TRBV27 to TRBJ2-2; D remains ambiguous. The CDR3 is made up of 12 amino acids. The V and J ends lost 8 bases and 7 bases respectively, with 11 bases between them. Per the germline V gene, CDR1 is MNHEY and CDR2 is SMNVEV (reference sequence).

The chain recombines TRBV5-4 with TRBJ2-7; 7 bases line up with TRBD1. V trimming: 0 bases; J trimming: 5 bases; junction bases outside the gene matches: 8. The CDR3 is 15 amino acids. In germline, CDR1 is SGHNT, CDR2 YYREEE (reference sequence). DNA of the CDR3: TGTGCCAGCAGCTTGGGGGTGACAGGGACCAACGAGCAGTACTTC. It translates to CASSLGVTGTNEQYF.

The genes are TRBV19 and TRBJ1-5; 10 nucleotides match TRBD1. V was pared by 4 bases and J by 12 bases, with 9 bases of the junction left unmatched. In germline, CDR1 is LNHDA, CDR2 SQIVND (reference sequence). The CDR3 runs 14 residues. The CDR3 DNA sequence: TGTGCCAGTAGTAAGGACAGGGGGAGAATGGTCCAGCATTTT. This sequence encodes CASSKDRGRMVQHF.

This chain connects TRBV4-3 to TRBJ2-2; D unresolved. This CDR3 is 15 amino acids long. Germline loops: CDR1 LGHNA, CDR2 YSLEER. The V end was cut by 5 bases, the J end by 8 bases, with 18 bases between. As DNA, the CDR3 is TGCGCCAGCAGCAAAGGGTTCATAGACATGGGGGAGCTGTTTTTT. This gives the protein CASSKGFIDMGELFF.

This clone was counted once. The CDR3 DNA reads as TGTGCCAGCAGCCTAAATTCCGGGACCCAGAATCAGCCCCAGCATTTT. Translation gives CASSLNSGTQNQPQHF. The gene calls are TRBV11-2 and TRBJ1-5; perhaps TRBD1 as D (5 bases). Germline CDR1 SGHAT, CDR2 FQNNGV. Trimming removed 5 bases from V and 4 bases from J, with 18 bases in between. This CDR3 region has 16 residues. Complete variable domain (other parts from reference TRBV11-2 and TRBJ1-5): EAGVAQSPRYKIIEKRQSVAFWCNPISGHATLYWYQQILGQGPKLLIQFQNNGVVDDSQLPKDRFSAERLKGVDSTLKIQPAKLEDSAVYLCASSLNSGTQNQPQHFGDGTRLSIL.

This chain links TRBV5-6 with TRBJ1-1; D not resolved. V was pared by 0 bases and J by 0 bases, with 6 bases between. The CDR3 contains 14 residues. Germline V gives CDR1 SGHDT, CDR2 YYEEEE. In DNA form, the CDR3 reads TGTGCCAGCAGCTTGGCAACGGTGAACACTGAAGCTTTCTTT. Translated, it gives CASSLATVNTEAFF. Looking up the rest from reference TRBV5-6 and TRBJ1-1 gives the full variable domain: DAGVTQSPTHLIKTRGQQVTLRCSPKSGHDTVSWYQQALGQGPQFIFQYYEEEERQRGNFPDRFSGHQFPNYSSELNVNALLLGDSALYLCASSLATVNTEAFFGQGTRLTVV.

This chain uses TRBV5-1 with TRBJ2-1; 13 bases are shared with TRBD2. Germline values: CDR1 SGHRS, CDR2 YFSETQ. The CDR3 is 17 residues long. Trimming took 3 bases from V and 1 from J; bases not matched to a gene: 4. The CDR3 here is CASSYGLAGESYNEQFF. The CDR3 DNA reads as TGCGCCAGCAGCTATGGACTAGCGGGAGAGTCCTACAATGAGCAGTTCTTC.

The rearrangement links TRBV18 to TRBJ1-4; the D gene is possibly TRBD1 (5 bases). Germline V gene sequence: CDR1 KGHSH, CDR2 LQKENI. The V end was cut by 0 bases, the J end by 5 bases, with 10 bases between. The CDR3 is made up of 15 amino acids. For the CDR3, the DNA is TGTGCCAGCTCACCACCGGCAGGGCGAAATGAAAAACTGTTTTTT. Its translation: CASSPPAGRNEKLFF.

This clone is a singleton in its sample. The chain carries TRBV10-3 and TRBJ1-5; the D gene is possibly TRBD1 (6 bases). Germline CDR1 ENHRY, CDR2 SYGVKD. The CDR3 has 13 amino acids. V was trimmed by 8 bases and J by 6 bases, leaving 14 bases between them. CDR3 bases: TGTGCCATCGCCAAGGAGGGGGGTCAGCCCCAGCATTTT. It codes for CAIAKEGGQPQHF.

The chain recombines TRBV6-1 with TRBJ2-1, with 10 bases lining up with TRBD2. V dropped 7 bases and J dropped 0; count of bases not matched to a gene: 3. This CDR3 spans 15 amino acids. Germline V gives CDR1 MNHNS, CDR2 SASEGT. CDR3 residues: CASTRTSGSYNEQFF. The CDR3, as DNA: TGTGCCAGCACCCGGACTAGCGGCTCCTACAATGAGCAGTTCTTC.

This clone was observed once. The rearrangement uses TRBV28 and TRBJ1-5; D remains unclear. CDR3 size: 14 residues. CDR1 and CDR2 (germline): MDHEN, SYDVKM. V lost 3 bases, J lost 11 bases, and 17 bases lay in between. This CDR3 reads CASSFGFLVLAQHF. In nucleotides, the CDR3 is TGTGCCAGCAGTTTTGGGTTTCTCGTGTTAGCCCAGCATTTT.

The chain links TRBV18 to TRBJ1-3; a weak D match, TRBD1 (5 bases). This CDR3 is 14 amino acids long. V lost 2 bases, J lost 4 bases, and 9 bases lay in between. Germline V lookup: CDR1 KGHSH, CDR2 LQKENI. The CDR3 DNA is TGTGCCAGCTCACCAGGAGGGGTCGGAAACACCATATATTTT. Protein: CASSPGGVGNTIYF.

CDR3 sequence: CASSYSGRGHWSPLHF. Here the CDR3 DNA reads TGTGCCAGCAGTTACTCGGGCAGGGGGCACTGGTCACCCCTCCACTTT. The chain recombines TRBV6-5 with TRBJ1-6; 8 bases line up with TRBD1. This CDR3 is 16 amino acids long. The V gene end was trimmed by 0 bases and the J gene end by 10 bases; junction bases not matched to a gene: 8. Germline V gene sequence: CDR1 MNHEY, CDR2 SVGAGI.

The chain combines TRBV19 with TRBJ2-1, with TRBD2 identical over 9 bases. Germline CDR1 LNHDA, CDR2 SQIVND (reference sequence). J was trimmed by 1 base and V by 3 bases; bases with no gene match: 1. This CDR3 spans 15 amino acids. CDR3 bases: TGTGCCAGTAGTATGACTAGCGGATCCTACAATGAGCAGTTCTTC. Translated: CASSMTSGSYNEQFF.

This clone was detected only a few times. The rearrangement joins TRBV19 to TRBJ2-5, with D perhaps matching TRBD1 (6 bases). The V and J ends lost 5 bases and 7 bases respectively, with 17 bases between them. The germline V gene encodes CDR1 LNHDA and CDR2 SQIVND (reference sequence). The CDR3 loop spans 14 amino acids. The CDR3: CASSSQGQSRTQYF. DNA of the CDR3: TGTGCCAGTAGTTCACAGGGTCAGAGTCGGACCCAGTACTTC.

The rearrangement joins TRBV4-2 to TRBJ2-5; 12 bases agree with TRBD2. Trimming at V came to 1 base and at J to 5 bases, leaving 5 bases not matched to a gene. The CDR3 has 16 residues. Per the germline V gene, CDR1 is LGHNA and CDR2 is YNFKEQ. CDR3 amino acids: CASSQGLAGDGETQYF. The CDR3, as DNA: TGTGCCAGCAGCCAAGGACTAGCGGGAGATGGTGAGACCCAGTACTTC.

The gene calls are TRBV2 and TRBJ2-2, with a possible D match to TRBD1 (6 bases). The ends were cut back, 8 bases at V and 0 bases at J, with 13 bases in the middle. The CDR3 consists of 15 residues. From germline, CDR1 is SNHLY and CDR2 FYNNEI. The CDR3 region is CASHQGHANTGELFF. CDR3 coding DNA: TGTGCCAGCCATCAGGGACACGCGAACACCGGGGAGCTGTTTTTT.

V is TRBV28 and J is TRBJ1-4, with unresolved D. CDR3 length: 14 residues. Germline loops: CDR1 MDHEN, CDR2 SYDVKM. V lost 5 bases, J lost 2 bases, and 9 bases lay in between. CDR3 residues: CASSRRATNEKLFF. The CDR3 DNA follows: TGTGCCAGCAGTCGACGAGCCACTAATGAAAAACTGTTTTTT.

This chain uses TRBV7-9 with TRBJ1-5; TRBD1 matches 9 bases. V gave up 3 bases and J gave up 7 bases; unmatched junction bases: 4. Germline V CDR1 and CDR2: SEHNR, FQNEAQ (reference sequence). The CDR3 contains 14 residues. In DNA, the CDR3 is TGTGCCAGCAGCTTTGGGGACAGGGCCCAGCCCCAGCATTTT. This codes for CASSFGDRAQPQHF.

The chain recombines TRBV27 with TRBJ2-1, with D hard to call. Germline lookup yields CDR1 MNHEY and CDR2 SMNVEV (reference sequence). The ends were cut back, 3 bases at V and 6 bases at J, with 9 bases in the middle. This CDR3 region has 13 residues. CDR3 amino acids: CASSFGRVNEQFF. The CDR3 nucleotides read TGTGCCAGCAGTTTCGGACGCGTCAATGAGCAGTTCTTC.

Worth noting for this clone: One junction end does not reproduce the germline sequence, and a read error may be involved. The chain links TRBV7-8 to TRBJ2-2; tentative D call: TRBD1 (5 bases). The germline CDR1 and CDR2 sequences are SGHVS and FQNEAQ. The CDR3 covers 13 residues. In DNA, the CDR3 is TGTGCCAGCAGTTTAGGGGACACCGGGGAGCTGTTTTTT. The encoded protein is CASSLGDTGELFF. Drawing the rest from reference TRBV7-8 and TRBJ2-2, the complete variable domain is GAGVSQSPRYKVAKRGQDVALRCDPISGHVSLFWYQQALGQGPEFLTYFQNEAQLDKSGLPSDRFFAERPEGSVSTLKIQRTQQEDSAVYLCASSLGDTGELFFGEGSRLTVL.

This chain connects TRBV4-1 to TRBJ1-3; unclear D gene. Germline CDR1 reads MGHRA; CDR2 reads YSYEKL. Trimming removed 2 bases at V and 0 bases at J, with 14 bases between. The CDR3 is 17 amino acids. The CDR3 loop is CASSQKTQTDSGNTIYF. The CDR3, as DNA: TGCGCCAGCAGCCAAAAGACCCAGACGGACTCTGGAAACACCATATATTTT.

The genes are TRBV27 and TRBJ1-1, with 7 bases matching TRBD1. Germline V CDR1 and CDR2: MNHEY, SMNVEV (reference sequence). CDR3 size: 12 residues. J gave up 7 bases and V 6 bases, and 5 bases lay outside the gene matches. CDR3 sequence reads: CASRQGGFEAFF. The CDR3 DNA is TGTGCCAGCAGGCAGGGGGGTTTTGAAGCTTTCTTT.

This clone was seen a single time. The V gene is TRBV7-2, the J gene TRBJ2-7; tentatively, D is TRBD2 (6 bases). Trimming removed 1 base at V and 4 bases at J, with 11 bases between. This CDR3 is 14 amino acids long. Germline V gene sequence: CDR1 SGHTA, CDR2 FQGNSA. CDR3 protein: CASSLGRGLYEQYF. CDR3 sequence (DNA): TGTGCCAGCAGCTTAGGGAGGGGTCTATACGAGCAGTACTTC.

The gene calls are TRBV19 and TRBJ1-1; D is ambiguous. Germline values: CDR1 LNHDA, CDR2 SQIVND (reference sequence). V was cut by 3 bases and J by 1 base, with 9 bases left in between. There are 14 residues in the CDR3. CDR3 DNA sequence: TGTGCCAGTAGTATTTACGGGGAGAACACTGAAGCTTTCTTT. Translation gives CASSIYGENTEAFF.

This clone showed up just once. The rearrangement uses TRBV5-5 and TRBJ2-7, with D possibly being TRBD2 (5 bases). This CDR3 contains 14 residues. V lost 1 base, J lost 2 bases, and 10 bases lay in between. Germline V gene sequence: CDR1 SGHKS, CDR2 YYEKEE (reference sequence). CDR3 loop: CASSLYDGAYEQYF. The CDR3 coding sequence is TGTGCCAGCAGCTTGTACGACGGGGCCTACGAGCAGTACTTC.